This is a list of T cell receptor beta chains from one sample in a study of T cell clusters in autoimmune cytopenias. From the multiplex PCR reads, TCRdb lists one entry per CDR3 protein and no DNA. Its listing shows 4,000 to 4,500 distinct CDR3 sequences. This sample was also put to use in a study of T cell repertoires in aging, cancer and after chemotherapy.

The sample consisted of peripheral blood. The receptors come from a human donor in good health. CDR3s include the opening cysteine and the closing phenylalanine or tryptophan. Clone size is given for some rows only: seen once, a few or many times, or a class if the clone is expanded.

>TRBV12-3/TRBV12-4|TRBJ2-5|.
CALPATQETQYF
>TRBV12-3/TRBV12-4|TRBJ2-1|medium-sized
CASSLALFSYNEQFF
>TRBV19|TRBJ2-1|medium-sized
CASSRGFREQFF
>TRBV5-1|TRBJ1-1|.
CASRGVNTEAFF
>TRBV6-2/TRBV6-3|TRBJ1-1|.
CASRTPGTANTEAFF
>TRBV5-1|TRBJ2-1|.
CASSATREVNEQFF
>TRBV6-1|TRBJ2-7|.
CASSPRGNAPNEQYF
>TRBV12-3/TRBV12-4|TRBJ2-7|medium-sized
CASSLVDPSYEQYF
>TRBV10-3|TRBJ2-2|.
CAISQGQGENTGELFF
>TRBV5-4|TRBJ2-5|.
CASSQGTGTGPQETQYF
>TRBV24-1|TRBJ2-7|.
CATSDSEDYEQYF
>TRBV19|TRBJ2-2|medium-sized
CASSILAGGGTGELFF
>TRBV5-5|TRBJ2-2|.
CASSFRDRNTGELFF
>TRBV7-6|TRBJ1-4|medium-sized
CASSLGTNDEKLFF
>TRBV19|TRBJ2-3|medium-sized
CASSLLGTDTQYF
>TRBV19|TRBJ1-1|.
CASRQDFSMNTEAFF
>TRBV6-1|TRBJ1-1|.
CASSRDRENTEAFF
>TRBV30|TRBJ2-3|medium-sized
CAWGTSIDTQYF
>TRBV19|TRBJ1-5|medium-sized
CASSSAGGLYSNQPQHF
>TRBV12-3/TRBV12-4|TRBJ2-2|medium-sized
CASSPSTANTGELFF